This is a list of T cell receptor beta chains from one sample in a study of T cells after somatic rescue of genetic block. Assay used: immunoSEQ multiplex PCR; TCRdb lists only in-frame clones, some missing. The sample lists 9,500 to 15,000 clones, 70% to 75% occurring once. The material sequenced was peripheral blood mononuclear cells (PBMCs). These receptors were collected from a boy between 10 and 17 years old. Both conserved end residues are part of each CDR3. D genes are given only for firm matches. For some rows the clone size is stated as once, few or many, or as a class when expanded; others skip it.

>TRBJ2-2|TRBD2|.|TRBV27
CASSSGLAGVNGELFF
TGTGCCAGCAGTTCCGGACTAGCGGGAGTTAACGGGGAGCTGTTTTTT
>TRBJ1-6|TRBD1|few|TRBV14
CASSPRTGKTNSPLHF
TGTGCCAGCAGCCCAAGGACAGGGAAAACCAATTCACCCCTCCACTTT
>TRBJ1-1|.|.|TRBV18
CASSLNPGITNTEAFF
TGTGCCAGCTCACTAAATCCCGGAATCACGAACACTGAAGCTTTCTTT
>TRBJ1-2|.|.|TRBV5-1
CASSLAGQPNYGYTF
TGCGCCAGCAGCTTGGCTGGACAGCCGAACTATGGCTACACCTTC
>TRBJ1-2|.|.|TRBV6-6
CASSYGHGALDYTF
TGTGCCAGCAGTTATGGCCACGGGGCCCTAGACTACACCTTC
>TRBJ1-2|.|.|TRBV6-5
CATWLGTNPSGGYTF
TGTGCCACCTGGTTAGGGACAAACCCTTCGGGTGGCTACACCTTC
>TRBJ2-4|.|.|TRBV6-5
CASSYPGLQYF
TGTGCCAGCAGTTACCCGGGACTCCAGTACTTC
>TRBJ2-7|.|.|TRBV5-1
CASSPAGGEQYF
TGCGCCAGCAGCCCAGCCGGGGGCGAGCAGTACTTC
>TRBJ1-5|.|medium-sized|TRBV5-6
CASSLTGTHQPQHF
TGTGCCAGCAGCTTGACAGGCACTCATCAGCCCCAGCATTTT
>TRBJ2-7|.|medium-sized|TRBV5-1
CASSLGGLYEQYF
TGCGCCAGCAGCTTGGGCGGACTTTACGAGCAGTACTTC
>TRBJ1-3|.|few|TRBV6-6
CASSFLGISGNTIYF
TGTGCCAGCAGTTTTCTAGGGATCTCTGGAAACACCATATATTTT
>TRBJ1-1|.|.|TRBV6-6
CASSYPGSAFF
TGTGCCAGCAGTTATCCGGGATCAGCTTTCTTT
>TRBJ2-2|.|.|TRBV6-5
CASSYFGGTNTGELFF
TGTGCCAGCAGTTATTTTGGAGGTACCAACACCGGGGAGCTGTTTTTT
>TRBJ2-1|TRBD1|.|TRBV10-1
CASSYWTGFDNEQFF
TGCGCCAGCAGTTATTGGACAGGGTTCGACAATGAGCAGTTCTTC
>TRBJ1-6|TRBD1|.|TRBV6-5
CASRLTGGTDSPLHF
TGTGCCAGCCGCCTAACAGGGGGCACTGATTCACCCCTCCACTTT
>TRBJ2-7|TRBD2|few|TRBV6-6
CASSYLAGGDYEQYF
TGTGCCAGCAGTTATCTAGCGGGTGGGGACTACGAGCAGTACTTC
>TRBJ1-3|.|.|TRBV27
CASRGDPGNTIYF
TGTGCCAGCAGAGGGGACCCTGGAAACACCATATATTTT
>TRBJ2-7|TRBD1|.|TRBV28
CASSPLVGDRDYYEQYF
TGTGCCAGCAGCCCACTCGTTGGGGACAGGGACTACTACGAGCAGTACTTC
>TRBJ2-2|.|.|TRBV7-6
CASSLDRAWARELFF
TGTGCCAGCAGCTTGGACCGGGCCTGGGCCCGGGAGCTGTTTTTT
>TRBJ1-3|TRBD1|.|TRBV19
CASSIGTGVGNTIYF
TGTGCCAGTAGCATCGGGACAGGGGTTGGAAACACCATATATTTT
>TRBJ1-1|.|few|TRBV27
CASSLLRGQNTEAFF
TGTGCCAGCAGTTTATTAAGGGGCCAGAACACTGAAGCTTTCTTT
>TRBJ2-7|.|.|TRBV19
CASSISPGTYEQYF
TGTGCCAGTAGTATATCACCCGGCACCTACGAGCAGTACTTC
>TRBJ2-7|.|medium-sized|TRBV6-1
CASNPRDYSYEQYF
TGTGCCAGCAACCCTCGGGATTATTCCTACGAGCAGTACTTC
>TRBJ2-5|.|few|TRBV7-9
CASSLATTGPKAQYF
TGTGCCAGCAGCTTAGCGACGACAGGACCTAAGGCCCAGTACTTC
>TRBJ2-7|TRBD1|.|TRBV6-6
CASSYPGTGGPYEQYF
TGTGCCAGCAGTTACCCCGGGACAGGGGGTCCCTACGAGCAGTACTTC
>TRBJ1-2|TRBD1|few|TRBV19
CASRQGDGYTF
TGTGCCAGTAGACAGGGGGATGGCTACACCTTC